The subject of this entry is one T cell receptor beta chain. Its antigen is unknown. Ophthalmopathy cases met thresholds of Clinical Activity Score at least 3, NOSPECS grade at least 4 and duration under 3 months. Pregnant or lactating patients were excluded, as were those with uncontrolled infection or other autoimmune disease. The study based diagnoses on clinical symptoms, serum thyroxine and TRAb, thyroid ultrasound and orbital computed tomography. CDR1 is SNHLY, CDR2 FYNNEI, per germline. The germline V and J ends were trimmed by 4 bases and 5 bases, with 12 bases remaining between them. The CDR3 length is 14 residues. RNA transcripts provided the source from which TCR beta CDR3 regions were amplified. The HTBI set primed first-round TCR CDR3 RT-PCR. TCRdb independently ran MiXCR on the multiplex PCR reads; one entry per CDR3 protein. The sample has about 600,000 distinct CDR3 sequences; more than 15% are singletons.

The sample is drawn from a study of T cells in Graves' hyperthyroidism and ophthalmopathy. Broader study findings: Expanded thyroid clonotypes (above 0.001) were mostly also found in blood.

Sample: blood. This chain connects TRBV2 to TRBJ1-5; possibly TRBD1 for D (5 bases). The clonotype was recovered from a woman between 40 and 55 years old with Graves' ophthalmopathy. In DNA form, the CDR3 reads TGTGCCAGCAGTGCCGACAGCCCGTATCAGCCCCAGCATTTT. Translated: CASSADSPYQPQHF.